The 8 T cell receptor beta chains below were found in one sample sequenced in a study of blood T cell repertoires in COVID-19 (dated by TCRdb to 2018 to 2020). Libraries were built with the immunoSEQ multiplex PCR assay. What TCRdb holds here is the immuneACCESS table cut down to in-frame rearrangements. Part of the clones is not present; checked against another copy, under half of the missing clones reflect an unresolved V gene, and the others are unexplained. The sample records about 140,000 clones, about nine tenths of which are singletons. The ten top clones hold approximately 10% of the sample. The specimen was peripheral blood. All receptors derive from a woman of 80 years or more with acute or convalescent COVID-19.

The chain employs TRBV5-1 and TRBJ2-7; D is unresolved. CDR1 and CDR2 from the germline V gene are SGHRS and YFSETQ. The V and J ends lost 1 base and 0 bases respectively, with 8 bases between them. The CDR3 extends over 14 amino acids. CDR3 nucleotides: TGCGCCAGCAGCTTGACGGTGAGCTCCTACGAGCAGTACTTC. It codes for CASSLTVSSYEQYF.

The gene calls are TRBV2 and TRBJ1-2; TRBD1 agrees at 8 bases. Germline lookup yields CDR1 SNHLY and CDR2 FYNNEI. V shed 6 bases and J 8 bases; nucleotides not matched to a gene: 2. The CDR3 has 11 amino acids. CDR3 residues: CASRTGAGYTF. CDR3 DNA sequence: TGTGCCAGCAGGACAGGGGCCGGCTACACCTTC.

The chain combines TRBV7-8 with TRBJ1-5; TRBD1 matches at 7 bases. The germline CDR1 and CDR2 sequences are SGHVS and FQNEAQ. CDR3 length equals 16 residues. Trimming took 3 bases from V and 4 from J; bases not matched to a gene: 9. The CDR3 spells CASSFAGTAVNQPQHF. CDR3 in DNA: TGTGCCAGCAGCTTTGCCGGGACAGCCGTAAATCAGCCCCAGCATTTT.

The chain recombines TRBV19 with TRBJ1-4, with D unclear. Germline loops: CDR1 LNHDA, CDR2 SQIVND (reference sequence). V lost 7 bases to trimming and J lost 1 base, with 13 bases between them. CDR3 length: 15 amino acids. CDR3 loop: CASKMADLTNEKLFF. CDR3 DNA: TGTGCCAGTAAAATGGCGGACTTAACTAATGAAAAACTGTTTTTT.

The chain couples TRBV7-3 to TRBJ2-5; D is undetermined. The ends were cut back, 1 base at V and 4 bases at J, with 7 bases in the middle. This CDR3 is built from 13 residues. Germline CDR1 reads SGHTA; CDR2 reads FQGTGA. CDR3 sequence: CASSLMTRETQYF. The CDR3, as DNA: TGTGCCAGCAGCTTAATGACTCGAGAGACCCAGTACTTC.

The CDR3 bases are TGTGCCAGCAGTTTAGCCAGGGGTGGCTACACCTTC. Its protein product is CASSLARGGYTF. The chain carries TRBV28 and TRBJ1-2, with D perhaps matching TRBD1 (6 bases). The CDR3 sequence is 12 residues long. Trimming shortened V by 2 bases and J by 7 bases, and 8 bases separated the two germline ends. Germline lookup yields CDR1 MDHEN and CDR2 SYDVKM.

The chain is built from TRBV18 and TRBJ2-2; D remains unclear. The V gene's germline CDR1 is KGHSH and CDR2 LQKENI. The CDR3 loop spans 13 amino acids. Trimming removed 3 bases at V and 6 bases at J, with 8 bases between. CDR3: CASSPIAAGELFF. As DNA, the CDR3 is TGTGCCAGCTCACCTATTGCGGCCGGGGAGCTGTTTTTT.

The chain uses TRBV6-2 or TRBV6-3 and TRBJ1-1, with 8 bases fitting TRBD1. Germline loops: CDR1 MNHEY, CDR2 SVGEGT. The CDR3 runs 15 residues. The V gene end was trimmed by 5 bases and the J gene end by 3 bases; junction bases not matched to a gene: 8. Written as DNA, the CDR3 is TGTGCCAGCAGTAGACCGCAGGGGGCCTACACTGAAGCTTTCTTT. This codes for CASSRPQGAYTEAFF.